One and the same sample provided the 10 T cell receptor beta chains below, sequenced in a study of cytomegalovirus exposure and HLA in healthy donors. The PCR was carried out with 60 Vbeta primers and 13 Jbeta primers. Clones were read by immunoSEQ multiplex PCR, and TCRdb kept only the in-frame ones, dropping some. The top ten clones hold approximately 1.6% of a sample with 120,000 to 150,000 clones, 76% of them seen once. Sequenced material: PBMCs. Source of these receptors: a woman in her thirties or forties in good health and CMV-seronegative.

In its sample, this clone was seen once. The chain employs TRBV23-1 and TRBJ2-5; the match to TRBD2 covers 13 bases. TRBV23-1 is filed as an ORF, its function uncertain. This CDR3 has 15 residues. Trimming cost V 8 bases and J 3 bases; bases outside gene matches: 6. The chain's CDR3 is CASPSGTSGEETQYF. Written as DNA, the CDR3 is TGCGCCAGCCCCTCCGGGACTAGCGGGGAAGAGACCCAGTACTTC.

The CDR3 sequence is CASTQGAQPQHF. DNA of the CDR3: TGTGCTTCAACGCAGGGGGCCCAGCCCCAGCATTTT. This chain uses TRBV28 with TRBJ1-5, with 8 bases identical to TRBD1. This CDR3 comprises 12 residues. Germline loops: CDR1 MDHEN, CDR2 SYDVKM.

This clone was seen a single time. The chain is built from TRBV5-1 and TRBJ1-1, with TRBD1 as a possible D gene (5 bases). Germline assignment: CDR1 SGHRS and CDR2 YFSETQ. V gave up 4 bases and J gave up 1 base, with 20 bases separating them. The CDR3 has 17 amino acids. The CDR3 loop reads CASSAPDRDYSNTEAFF. The CDR3 region has the DNA TGCGCCAGCAGCGCCCCAGATAGGGACTACTCGAACACTGAAGCTTTCTTT.

As for this clone: One end of the junction varies from germline; a read error may be responsible. Other DNA sequences in the same sample also yield this CDR3. The chain recombines TRBV4-1 with TRBJ2-1; 8 nucleotides align to TRBD2. This CDR3 has 17 amino acids. Germline CDR1 reads MGHRA; CDR2 reads YSYEKL. The CDR3 DNA reads TGCGCTAGCAGCCAAGACCCCGGCGGGGGGAGGTACAATGAGCAGTTCTTC. Encoded protein: CASSQDPGGGRYNEQFF.

This clone appeared a few times. This rearrangement joins TRBV7-2 to TRBJ1-6, with 8 bases aligning to TRBD1. V dropped 4 bases and J dropped 0; count of bases not matched to a gene: 2. This CDR3 contains 16 residues. In germline, CDR1 is SGHTA, CDR2 FQGNSA. This CDR3 reads CASSWDRRSYNSPLHF. The DNA for the CDR3 is TGTGCCAGCAGCTGGGACAGGCGCTCCTATAATTCACCCCTCCACTTT.

The chain recombines TRBV27 with TRBJ2-6; no clear D. V was cut by 0 bases and J by 0 bases, with 9 bases left in between. Germline CDR1 reads MNHEY; CDR2 reads SMNVEV (reference sequence). The CDR3 sequence is 17 residues long. CDR3 amino acids: CASSLSRHPSGANVLTF. CDR3 nucleotides: TGTGCCAGCAGTTTATCGAGGCACCCCTCTGGGGCCAACGTCCTGACTTTC.

V usage is TRBV6-1 and J usage is TRBJ2-7; 14 bases agree with TRBD2. Per the germline V gene, CDR1 is MNHNS and CDR2 is SASEGT. This CDR3 is 14 amino acids long. V lost 6 bases and J lost 6; bases outside the gene matches: 4. The CDR3: CASRGLAGAGEQYF. In nucleotides, the CDR3 is TGTGCCAGCAGGGGACTAGCGGGAGCCGGCGAGCAGTACTTC.

This clone was observed a handful of times. This chain joins TRBV7-9 and TRBJ1-5; 7 nucleotides match TRBD1. The V segment lost 5 bases and the J segment 5 bases; nucleotides outside the gene matches: 6. The CDR3 sequence is 14 residues long. Germline assignment: CDR1 SEHNR and CDR2 FQNEAQ (reference sequence). CDR3 region: CASSPGTAHQPQHF. The CDR3 coding sequence is TGTGCCAGCAGCCCCGGGACAGCACATCAGCCCCAGCATTTT.

The V gene is TRBV7-9, the J gene TRBJ2-7, with 7 bases fitting TRBD1. The CDR3 has 16 amino acids. J was trimmed by 2 bases and V by 0 bases; bases with no gene match: 7. In germline, CDR1 is SEHNR, CDR2 FQNEAQ (reference sequence). The chain's CDR3 is CASSLAFDRAAYEQYF. DNA of the CDR3: TGTGCCAGCAGCTTAGCGTTCGACAGGGCCGCCTACGAGCAGTACTTC.

As for this clone: The junction shows a germline mismatch at one end, possibly a read error. CDR3 sequence reads: CSSSAGVGAGGTEAFF. CDR3 in DNA: TGTTCCAGCAGCGCGGGAGTGGGGGCCGGCGGTACTGAAGCTTTCTTT. The J gene is TRBJ1-1, the V gene TRBV7-9; TRBD1 might be the D (6 bases). This CDR3 is 16 amino acids long. The germline V gene encodes CDR1 SEHNR and CDR2 FQNEAQ (reference sequence). Using reference TRBV7-9 and TRBJ1-1 for the parts outside the CDR3, the full variable domain is DTGVSQNPRHKITKRGQNVTFRCDPISEHNRLYWYRQTLGQGPEFLTYFQNEAQLEKSRLLSDRFSAERPKGSFSTLEIQRTEQGDSAMYLCSSSAGVGAGGTEAFFGQGTRLTVV.